One TCR beta chain is described in this entry. Its antigen specificity is not known. No base quality values were provided; no much bigger clone lies one nucleotide off. Library method: the immunoSEQ multiplex PCR assay. A mixture of 60 forward primers for TCR Vbeta segments and 13 reverse primers for TCR Jbeta segments was used in the multiplex PCR. The CDR3 region of rearranged TCR beta genes was amplified from genomic DNA by a multiplex PCR assay. On the Illumina HiSeq System, the amplified TCR beta libraries were sequenced as 87-base-pair reads. Per the source publication's procedure: In a later analysis, tens of millions of unique TCR beta chains were counted across the roughly 670 repertoires, and roughly 11 million of these chains were shared by at least two donors. Raw reads were error-corrected and collapsed into unique sequences with a nearest-neighbor algorithm that merged closely related sequences to remove PCR and sequencing errors. CDR3 sequences were aligned to IMGT reference sequences to assign V, D and J gene segments. For a sequence to be retained, at least a six-nucleotide match to both a V gene segment and a J gene segment was required. Rearrangements were classified as productive when the CDR3 lacked stop codons and remained in frame with V and J, and all other rearrangements were classified as non-productive. Following IMGT convention, CDR3 was defined as the stretch from the second conserved V-encoded cysteine to the conserved J-encoded phenylalanine. Sequences without an unambiguous match to a single V gene segment were excluded from the earlier analysis of about 600 of the donors. In an earlier analysis of several hundred of the donors, V segments were called functional above 56.7% productive rearrangements and were called segregating when the between-donor standard deviation exceeded 5%. A statistical classification framework was built for diagnosing cytomegalovirus status from the catalog of TCR beta chain sequences. In a later analysis, V and J genes were assigned by comparing TCR nucleotide sequences against IMGT/GENE-DB human TR gene sequences. Using the TCRdist pipeline, a later analysis assigned CDR3 sequences along with most-parsimonious VDJ recombination scenarios. A later analysis defined each TCR beta chain by its CDR3 amino acid sequence plus V-gene family, and excluded reads lacking a unique V-gene family. A later analysis removed over 500 highly shared, low-generation-probability nucleotide sequences to deal with suspected cross-contamination and a sequencing artifact. In a later analysis, a clonal expansion index for each public chain was calculated from normalized within-repertoire ranks of inferred template counts. In a later analysis, generation probabilities were computed using a VDJ recombination model fitted to out-of-frame rearrangements, and the results were checked against IGoR. A later analysis scored TCR-TCR, TCR-HLA and TCR-CMV co-occurrence with hypergeometric tests, applying a repertoire-size bias correction to TCR pairs. In a later analysis, false discovery rates were estimated by permuting HLA or CMV assignments 20 times. In a later analysis, co-occurring TCRs were grouped with DBSCAN, and TCRdist sequence similarity was added when clustering was performed within HLA-allele-positive subsets. Repertoires with fewer than 30,000 or more than 120,000 public chains were left out of co-occurrence clustering, as were four to six repertoires with anomalous nucleotide sharing. This immuneACCESS table, as held by TCRdb, lists in-frame sequences with V and J called but not all clones. Of the missing ones, under half trace to an unresolved V gene in checked studies; the others have no known cause. The D gene and trimming were derived from the DNA, and the V and J assignments and clone size from that table. A total of around 150,000 clones appear in this sample, around nine tenths of them only once. About 2% of the sample belongs to the ten largest clones.

The sample originates from a study of cytomegalovirus exposure and HLA in healthy donors (dated by TCRdb to about 2017). Study-level background: An earlier analysis of roughly 500 of the donors reported 276 Gb of sequence data and 95 million to 130 million unique TCR beta sequences obtained from roughly 180 million T cells. About 300 gigabases of sequencing data and approximately 85 million unique TCR sequences were included in an early release covering around 600 HLA-typed donors. Of the roughly 400 genotyped donors, less than 85% were placed in the genetic ancestry cluster associated with self-reported Caucasian donors. The study aimed to test whether signatures of past pathogen exposure could be identified by cataloging public T cell receptors. Using immunosequencing, the study profiled T cell repertoires from about 610 subjects and related those repertoires to cytomegalovirus serostatus. In addition to the first cohort of roughly 670 subjects, a separate validation cohort of under 150 different subjects was used. To predict cytomegalovirus infection status, the study combined high-throughput TCR immunosequencing, statistical association of individual TCRs with disease status, and machine learning. A later analysis re-examined previously published TCR beta repertoires from several hundred donors and added high-resolution HLA genotyping to investigate patterns of TCR occurrence. Rather than drawing on any new phenotypic data, the later analysis identified candidate immune exposures from TCR beta sequences and the way those sequences occurred across donors. An earlier analysis of 587 of the donors used high-throughput TCR beta sequencing to judge whether each TCR beta V gene segment behaved as functional or pseudogenic. Donor age, sex, ethnicity and CMV serostatus were compiled alongside the repertoire data. A later genetic analysis took genome-wide SNP genotypes for about 65% of the 666 donors and used that subset as a discovery cohort. All discovery cohort repertoires had been generated using a single sequencing platform. HLA typing included class I and class II loci at four-digit resolution. The number of typed donors differed by locus: about 620-640 for A, B, C, DRB1 and DQB1; about 520 for DQA1; roughly 600 for DPA1; and about 450 for DPB1. A handful of DR-DQ haplotypes were handled as single units for association and clustering because linkage in the cohort was strong. Among a few hundred genotyped donors of the cohort, an average of roughly 240,000 unique TCR beta nucleotide sequences were sequenced per donor, roughly 20% of them non-productive. General conclusions and limits of the study: Several of the top co-occurrence clusters appeared to be linked to parvovirus B19, influenza, CMV and Epstein-Barr virus, according to a later analysis. Compared with equally common non-associated chains, HLA-associated TCR beta chains in a later analysis were more clonally expanded and had lower generation probabilities. Most CMV-associated TCR beta chains appeared to be HLA-restricted in a later analysis, and the HLA associations seemed to be driven largely by CMV exposure. A few of the identified cytomegalovirus-associated TCR beta chains were confirmed in vitro to be specific for cytomegalovirus antigens. A later analysis found that TCR association rates varied across HLA loci, with DRB1 alleles showing the most associated TCRs and HLA-C alleles the fewest. An earlier analysis of approximately 590 of the donors showed that most TCR beta V segments appeared in productive rearrangements either about 87% or about 30% of the time, which broadly matched IMGT annotations. According to the authors, the approach could potentially be generalized to other disease states and immunological phenotypes. Only TCR beta chains were sequenced in this cohort, and the absence of alpha or paired-chain data limited detectable features. Across donors, most TCR sequences were observed very rarely, whereas some public TCRs were present in many individuals. The study listed 164 TCR beta chains as associated with cytomegalovirus. The classifier was reported to diagnose cytomegalovirus status with high specificity and sensitivity in both the original cohort and the validation cohort. Correlated functional status among segregating V segments might be attributable to linkage disequilibrium, but an unknown experimental factor could not be ruled out. The presence/absence analyses assumed that sequencing depth was roughly uniform across donors, and that assumption may not be true. A further reported finding was that TCR beta sequences accurately predicted the HLA-A and HLA-B alleles for most subjects in the first cohort. Assigning TCR associations to individual alleles was difficult when HLA alleles, especially DR and DQ, strongly co-occurred. The sequencing pipeline was judged likely to have produced a cluster of highly shared sequence variants as a technical artifact. Because HLA typing was missing for some donors at each locus, association tests included only the typed subset. Immune exposure information for the cohort was limited to CMV serostatus. A later genetic analysis reported fewer N-insertions in productive TCRs among donors in an Asian-associated ancestry cluster than the 666-donor mean. At a false discovery rate of 0.05, a later analysis linked 16,000 or so TCR beta sequences to specific HLA alleles. Because counts were too low, 15 to 20 rarely observed V segments, including chromosome 9 orphons, were excluded from the earlier analysis of around 640 of the donors. V-gene and J-gene trimming of TCR beta chains was associated with a missense DCLRE1C variant in a later genetic analysis, and the association was replicated in an independent cohort.

The cohort comprised some 730 healthy bone marrow donors. All cohort members were sampled while nominally healthy, although unrecorded immune exposures were likely present. The donor tested CMV seronegative, placing the donor among the 350 to 400 seronegative members of the cohort. A peripheral blood sample was collected from each donor, and TCR beta sequencing was performed on peripheral blood mononuclear cells. The Qiagen DNeasy Blood Extraction Kit was used to extract genomic DNA from the blood cell samples. This TCR was sampled from a woman aged 18 to 35 in good health and CMV-seronegative. Sequences were obtained from PBMCs.

The CDR3 protein sequence reads: CASRGGNQETQYF. The nucleotides read TGTGCCAGCAGGGGGGGGAATCAAGAGACCCAGTACTTC. The chain links TRBV6-5 with TRBJ2-5, with 7 bases aligning to TRBD2. The germline V gene sets CDR1 to MNHEY and CDR2 to SVGAGI. There are 13 amino acids in the CDR3, from cysteine to phenylalanine inclusive. Kept here is only the CDR3 DNA, which spans 39 bases and is read in frame from base 1. Trimming leaves V shorter by 6 bases and J shorter by 2 bases, with the junction holding 3 bases beyond the gene matches.